A selection of T cell receptor beta chains follows, all from one sample in a study of blood T cell repertoires in COVID-19. The repertoire was sequenced with immunoSEQ multiplex PCR; TCRdb's copy has only in-frame clones and lacks some. The sample records about 200,000 clones, around four fifths being singletons. The specimen sequenced was peripheral blood. These receptor sequences come from a man in his 60s with COVID-19, enrolled during active disease. The CDR3 runs from the conserved cysteine through the conserved F or W. D genes are given only for firm matches.

d_call: TRBD2
v_call: TRBV6-5
j_call: TRBJ2-7
cdr3_nt: TGTGCCAGCAGGACCGGGACTAGCGCTAACTACGAGCAGTACTTC
cdr3_aa: CASRTGTSANYEQYF

d_call: .
v_call: TRBV19
j_call: TRBJ1-4
cdr3_nt: TGTGCCAGTAGTAACCCCCGAGGAATATTAAATGAAAAACTGTTTTTT
cdr3_aa: CASSNPRGILNEKLFF

d_call: .
v_call: TRBV20-1
j_call: TRBJ2-7
cdr3_nt: TGCAGTGCTAGATCCGCCTACGAGCAGTACTTC
cdr3_aa: CSARSAYEQYF

d_call: TRBD2
v_call: TRBV10-3
j_call: TRBJ2-3
cdr3_nt: TGTGCCAGCCGGACTAGCGGGAGGGCCTCTGCAGATACGCAGTATTTT
cdr3_aa: CASRTSGRASADTQYF

d_call: TRBD1
v_call: TRBV25-1
j_call: TRBJ1-1
cdr3_nt: TGTGCCAGCAGTGCAAAAACCTGGACAGGGAACACTGAAGCTTTCTTT
cdr3_aa: CASSAKTWTGNTEAFF

d_call: .
v_call: TRBV7-9
j_call: TRBJ1-1
cdr3_nt: TGTGCCAGCAGCTTCCAGGTGGGCACTGAAGCTTTCTTT
cdr3_aa: CASSFQVGTEAFF

d_call: TRBD1
v_call: TRBV7-2
j_call: TRBJ1-1
cdr3_nt: TGTGCCAGCAGCTACCGGGACAGGCAAAATGAAGCTTTCTTT
cdr3_aa: CASSYRDRQNEAFF

d_call: .
v_call: TRBV12-5
j_call: TRBJ2-2
cdr3_nt: TGTGCTAGTGGTTTAGGGGTCGCCGGGGAGCTGTTTTTT
cdr3_aa: CASGLGVAGELFF

d_call: TRBD1
v_call: TRBV19
j_call: TRBJ2-3
cdr3_nt: TGTGCCACCTGGGACAGACTCACAGATACGCAGTATTTT
cdr3_aa: CATWDRLTDTQYF

d_call: .
v_call: TRBV7-2
j_call: TRBJ2-3
cdr3_nt: TGTGCCAGCAGCTCCGGACAGACTTTAACAGATACGCAGTATTTT
cdr3_aa: CASSSGQTLTDTQYF

d_call: TRBD1
v_call: TRBV10-1
j_call: TRBJ2-3
cdr3_nt: TGCGCCAGCAGCACCGGGCAGGGGGAAAGCACAGATACGCAGTATTTT
cdr3_aa: CASSTGQGESTDTQYF

d_call: TRBD1
v_call: TRBV11-2
j_call: TRBJ1-2
cdr3_nt: TGTGCCAGCAGCCTAGAAGGGGGCGCGTACTATGGCTACACCTTC
cdr3_aa: CASSLEGGAYYGYTF

d_call: .
v_call: TRBV5-1
j_call: TRBJ2-3
cdr3_nt: TGCGCCAGCAGCTTGGCCGGGACACCCAGCACAGATACGCAGTATTTT
cdr3_aa: CASSLAGTPSTDTQYF

d_call: .
v_call: TRBV4-1
j_call: TRBJ1-1
cdr3_nt: TGCGCCAGCAGCCAAGATCGGGACACTGAAGCTTTCTTT
cdr3_aa: CASSQDRDTEAFF

d_call: .
v_call: TRBV5-1
j_call: TRBJ2-7
cdr3_nt: TGCGCCAGCAGCTTTAGTCGCTCGACCTACGAGCAGTACTTC
cdr3_aa: CASSFSRSTYEQYF

d_call: TRBD1
v_call: TRBV3-1/TRBV3-2
j_call: TRBJ1-1
cdr3_nt: TGTGCCAGCAGATACGATCCCAGGGGGACTGAAGCTTTCTTT
cdr3_aa: CASRYDPRGTEAFF

d_call: .
v_call: TRBV6-5
j_call: TRBJ2-7
cdr3_nt: TGTGCCAGCAGTTTAATGGGCAGGGTCGCCGACGAGCAGTACTTC
cdr3_aa: CASSLMGRVADEQYF